The 24 T cell receptor beta chains below come from one sample, sequenced in a study of human T cells and chemical hapten exposure. MiXCR was run by TCRdb on the RACE reads, yielding one entry per CDR3 protein. The sample lists 82,000 or so distinct CDR3 sequences, approximately 13% occurring once. Stated time point: patch test 3, about 24 weeks after DPC sensitization. Treatment: therapeutic diphenylcyclopropenone sensitization with weekly scalp DPC. The sample in question was whole blood, obtained in connection with sensitization to the hapten diphenylcyclopropenone (DPC). All receptors come from a woman aged 45-60 years with alopecia areata. Some clones in this sample may be carry-over from other donors' samples.

In this sample, this clonotype turned up many times. For the CDR3, the DNA is TGTGCCAGCAGCTTCCAACCTACTAGTAATGAGCAGTTCTTC. It translates to CASSFQPTSNEQFF. The chain carries TRBV11-2 and TRBJ2-1, with a tentative D call TRBD2 (5 bases). The CDR3 totals 14 residues. Germline-derived CDR1 and CDR2 are SGHAT and FQNNGV. V lost 3 bases and J 7 bases, leaving 13 bases between the germline ends.

This clonotype was seen at least ten times. This chain joins TRBV10-3 and TRBJ1-5, with D unclear. This CDR3 comprises 14 residues. The germline gives CDR1 ENHRY, CDR2 SYGVKD. V lost 6 bases, J lost 4 bases, and 13 bases lay in between. The CDR3 DNA follows: TGTGCCATCAGAGCGACGGGGAGGAATCAGCCCCAGCATTTT. Translation gives CAIRATGRNQPQHF.

This clonotype was seen repeatedly, ten times or more. This chain connects TRBV20-1 to TRBJ2-1, with D possibly matching TRBD1 (6 bases). CDR1 and CDR2 from the germline V gene are DFQATT and SNEGSKA (reference sequence). The CDR3 runs 13 residues. Trimming pared 3 bases from V and 13 bases from J, leaving 19 bases between. The CDR3 loop reads CSARGDGGAFQFF. CDR3 coding DNA: TGCAGTGCTAGGGGGGATGGGGGCGCCTTTCAGTTCTTC.

Only a few counts were recorded for this clonotype. The chain has TRBV12-5 and TRBJ1-1, with 7 bases lining up with TRBD1. The germline V gene has CDR1 LGHNT and CDR2 FRNRAP. The CDR3 contains 14 residues. With V trimmed by 7 bases and J by 0 bases, 5 bases remained unmatched. CDR3 coding DNA: TGTGCTAGTGACCTTGGACAGGTGAACACTGAAGCTTTCTTT. Its translation: CASDLGQVNTEAFF.

This clonotype has more than one count but fewer than ten. The J gene is TRBJ2-3, the V gene TRBV7-7, with D perhaps TRBD1 or TRBD2 (6 bases each). CDR1 is SSHAT and CDR2 is FNYEAQ in the germline V gene (reference sequence). Trimming took off 2 bases at V and 1 base at J, with 28 bases between the two ends. The CDR3 has 21 residues. The CDR3 region is CASSLYPPTGAGSGRTDTQYF. The CDR3 DNA sequence: TGTGCCAGCAGCTTATACCCCCCCACGGGGGCGGGATCCGGACGCACAGATACGCAGTATTTT.

The chain carries TRBV15 and TRBJ2-5; TRBD2 matches at 13 bases. V lost 5 bases, J lost 0 bases, and 3 bases stayed unmatched. CDR3 size: 16 residues. Looked up from germline, CDR1 is LNHNV and CDR2 is YYDKDF (reference sequence). The CDR3 loop reads CATSPLAGGNQETQYF. The CDR3 coding sequence is TGTGCCACCAGCCCACTAGCGGGAGGGAACCAAGAGACCCAGTACTTC.

The V and J genes are TRBV7-2 and TRBJ2-1, with TRBD2 matching over 9 bases. CDR1 SGHTA and CDR2 FQGNSA come from the germline V gene. V trimming: 5 bases; J trimming: 2 bases; junction bases outside the gene matches: 4. This CDR3 has 15 residues. The CDR3 reads CASSRLAGTYNEQFF. For the CDR3, the DNA is TGTGCCAGCAGCCGTCTAGCGGGGACCTACAATGAGCAGTTCTTC.

Ten or more counts support this clonotype. CDR3 loop: CASSRHLSGTTYEQYF. The DNA for the CDR3 is TGTGCCAGCAGCCGACACCTTAGCGGGACTACCTACGAGCAGTACTTC. The gene calls are TRBV11-1 and TRBJ2-7; 8 bases agree with TRBD2. The CDR3 contains 16 residues. Unmatched junction bases numbered 11, after V lost 5 bases and J lost 2 bases. The germline gives CDR1 SGHAT, CDR2 FQDESV (reference sequence).

This clonotype occurred many times. The chain is built from TRBV7-2 and TRBJ2-3; TRBD2 matches at 7 bases. The V gene end was trimmed by 5 bases and the J gene end by 2 bases; junction bases not matched to a gene: 7. This CDR3 is built from 15 residues. The germline V gene has CDR1 SGHTA and CDR2 FQGNSA. The CDR3 sequence is CASSLPSGITDTQYF. CDR3 bases: TGTGCCAGCAGCCTGCCTAGCGGTATCACAGATACGCAGTATTTT.

This clonotype turned up a few times. This rearrangement joins TRBV7-2 to TRBJ1-5; no clear D gene. This CDR3 has 15 amino acids. Per germline, CDR1 SGHTA and CDR2 FQGNSA. Trimming cost V 1 base and J 4 bases, with 11 bases left between them. CDR3 amino acids: CASSLDRAANQPQHF. CDR3 in DNA: TGTGCCAGCAGCTTAGATCGGGCAGCAAATCAGCCCCAGCATTTT.

This clonotype was seen ten or more times. This sequence joins TRBV18 and TRBJ2-7; D not resolved. The CDR3 is 13 residues long. Trimming pared 4 bases from V and 3 bases from J, leaving 10 bases between. Germline CDR1 and CDR2: KGHSH and LQKENI. The CDR3 spells CASSLGEVYEQYF. The CDR3 DNA sequence: TGTGCCAGCTCACTTGGAGAGGTCTACGAGCAGTACTTC.

The gene calls are TRBV19 and TRBJ2-5; 7 bases agree with TRBD2. With V trimmed by 4 bases and J by 5 bases, 4 bases remained unmatched. Germline CDR1 and CDR2: LNHDA and SQIVND (reference sequence). The CDR3 totals 13 residues. The CDR3 nucleotides read TGTGCCAGTAGTAGCGGGAGTCATGAGACCCAGTACTTC. Its protein product is CASSSGSHETQYF.

This clonotype was seen repeatedly, ten times or more. The chain links TRBV7-6 to TRBJ2-7, with D perhaps TRBD1 or TRBD2 (5 bases each). The CDR3 sequence is 15 residues long. Trimming took off 5 bases at V and 4 bases at J, with 18 bases between the two ends. CDR1 and CDR2 (germline): SGHVS, FNYEAQ. For the CDR3, the DNA is TGTGCCAGCAGCGCCGGGGACGCCGAAGGATACGAGCAGTACTTC. This gives the protein CASSAGDAEGYEQYF.

V and J are TRBV10-3 and TRBJ2-5; either TRBD1 or TRBD2 may supply D (6 bases each). CDR1 is ENHRY and CDR2 is SYGVKD in the germline V gene. The CDR3 contains 14 residues. V was pared by 3 bases and J by 5 bases, with 13 bases between. As DNA, the CDR3 is TGTGCCATCAGTGAAGGGGGAGGATTGGAGACCCAGTACTTC. It codes for CAISEGGGLETQYF.

In its sample, this clonotype was seen a few times. The V and J genes are TRBV7-9 and TRBJ1-1, with D uncertain. The CDR3 is 15 amino acids. Germline assignment: CDR1 SEHNR and CDR2 FQNEAQ (reference sequence). Trimming shortened V by 1 base and J by 5 bases, and 14 bases separated the two germline ends. CDR3 sequence: CASSLELGERTEAFF. The CDR3 bases are TGTGCCAGCAGCTTAGAATTGGGAGAGAGAACTGAAGCTTTCTTT.

V usage is TRBV9 and J usage is TRBJ1-1; D unclear. The CDR3 covers 13 residues. The V gene lost 3 bases and the J gene lost 3 bases, with 9 bases spanning the gap. CDR1 is SGDLS and CDR2 is YYNGEE in the germline V gene. CDR3 region: CASSGEEDTEAFF. DNA for the CDR3: TGTGCCAGCAGCGGAGAAGAGGACACTGAAGCTTTCTTT.

This sequence joins TRBV7-9 and TRBJ2-5, with 8 nucleotides matching TRBD2. V shed 5 bases and J 2 bases; nucleotides not matched to a gene: 10. CDR3 length: 16 residues. CDR1 SEHNR and CDR2 FQNEAQ come from the germline V gene (reference sequence). Here the CDR3 DNA reads TGTGCCAGCAGCCTAAGCACCGGGACTAGACAAGAGACCCAGTACTTC. Protein: CASSLSTGTRQETQYF.

The chain couples TRBV9 to TRBJ1-1; TRBD1 might be the D (6 bases). In germline, CDR1 is SGDLS, CDR2 YYNGEE. Trimming took off 4 bases at V and 2 bases at J, with 15 bases between the two ends. This CDR3 region has 15 residues. The CDR3: CASSPLSGVNTEAFF. The DNA for the CDR3 is TGTGCCAGCAGCCCCCTCTCAGGGGTAAACACTGAAGCTTTCTTT. Filled out from reference TRBV9 and TRBJ1-1, the complete variable domain reads DSGVTQTPKHLITATGQRVTLRCSPRSGDLSVYWYQQSLDQGLQFLIQYYNGEERAKGNILERFSAQQFPDLHSELNLSSLELGDSALYFCASSPLSGVNTEAFFGQGTRLTVV.

This rearrangement joins TRBV3-1 to TRBJ2-7, with 12 bases lining up with TRBD2. V dropped 5 bases and J dropped 6; count of bases not matched to a gene: 8. The CDR3 extends over 15 amino acids. Per the germline V gene, CDR1 is LGHDT and CDR2 is YNNKEL (reference sequence). CDR3 nucleotides: TGTGCCAGCAGCAGATTGACTAGCGGGAGTGGCGAGCAGTACTTC. This encodes CASSRLTSGSGEQYF.

The chain carries TRBV27 and TRBJ2-5, with 7 bases lining up with TRBD2. This CDR3 contains 15 residues. The V gene's germline CDR1 is MNHEY and CDR2 SMNVEV (reference sequence). V gave up 3 bases and J gave up 4 bases; unmatched junction bases: 8. CDR3 coding DNA: TGTGCCAGCAGTTTTGGGGCGGGAGAAATAGAGACCCAGTACTTC. This sequence encodes CASSFGAGEIETQYF.

This sequence joins TRBV20-1 and TRBJ2-4, with 7 nucleotides matching TRBD1. Trimming took 5 bases from V and 0 from J; bases not matched to a gene: 16. CDR1 DFQATT and CDR2 SNEGSKA come from the germline V gene (reference sequence). This CDR3 spans 18 amino acids. The CDR3, as DNA: TGCAGTGCTCCGGGACAGCGCCTAGGACCTGTAGCCAAAAACATTCAGTACTTC. This sequence encodes CSAPGQRLGPVAKNIQYF.

This clonotype has at least ten counts. This CDR3 reads CASSLWRDTQYF. CDR3 DNA: TGTGCCAGCAGCTTATGGAGAGATACGCAGTATTTT. This chain joins TRBV11-2 and TRBJ2-3; D unclear. V lost 2 bases and J 5 bases, leaving 5 bases between the germline ends. The germline gives CDR1 SGHAT, CDR2 FQNNGV. CDR3 length: 12 residues.

The V call is TRBV30, the J call TRBJ2-7, with D unclear. This CDR3 comprises 13 residues. Trimming removed 3 bases from V and 5 bases from J, with 14 bases in between. Germline lookup yields CDR1 GTSNPN and CDR2 SVGIG (reference sequence). This CDR3 is CAWSRLYRDEQYF. The CDR3 DNA follows: TGTGCCTGGAGCCGACTTTATCGGGACGAGCAGTACTTC.

This clonotype was recorded at least ten times. The V call is TRBV5-6, the J call TRBJ2-1; D assignment may be TRBD1 or TRBD2 (5 bases each). Trimming stripped 2 bases from V and 0 bases from J, with 18 bases between. This CDR3 is 18 amino acids long. Germline V lookup: CDR1 SGHDT, CDR2 YYEEEE. The DNA of the CDR3 is TGTGCCAGCAGCTTTCCTTATTCGCTAGGGACCTCCTACAATGAGCAGTTCTTC. It is translated as CASSFPYSLGTSYNEQFF.